Listed below are T cell receptor beta chains from one sample, sequenced in a study of T cell clonotyping in hematopoietic cell transplantation. Measured with immunoSEQ multiplex PCR; TCRdb has only the in-frame clones, and not every one. The table records more than 70,000 clones, 90% to 96% of them present only once. The sample here was peripheral blood mononuclear cells, taken before stem cell transplant. The receptor source for this set is a woman between 45 and 65 years old with acute myeloid leukemia. Some clones in this sample may be carry-over from other donors' samples. Both conserved end residues are part of each CDR3. D genes are given only for firm matches. Some rows mark clone size as missing; the rest say once, few, many or name a class of expanded clone.

v_call: TRBV4-1
j_call: TRBJ1-6
clone_size: NA
d_call: TRBD1
cdr3_nt: TGCGCCAGCAGCCTCGATACAGGGGCTGATTCACCCCTCCACTTT
cdr3_aa: CASSLDTGADSPLHF

v_call: TRBV7-2
j_call: TRBJ1-3
clone_size: NA
d_call: TRBD1
cdr3_nt: TGTGCCAGCAGCGCAGGAGGGGGACAGAGCTCTGGAAACACCATATATTTT
cdr3_aa: CASSAGGGQSSGNTIYF

v_call: TRBV19
j_call: TRBJ2-7
clone_size: NA
d_call: TRBD2
cdr3_nt: TGTGCCCGAAGCGGGGGAGATTATATCCACGAGCAGTACTTC
cdr3_aa: CARSGGDYIHEQYF

v_call: TRBV11-1
j_call: TRBJ1-1
clone_size: once
d_call: NA
cdr3_nt: TGTGCCAGCAGACTAGACCAGGCGGGGGGGAACACTGAAGCTTTCTTT
cdr3_aa: CASRLDQAGGNTEAFF

v_call: TRBV5-1
j_call: TRBJ2-7
clone_size: once
d_call: NA
cdr3_nt: TGCGCCAGCAGCTTGGTGGGGGAGGAGCAGTACTTC
cdr3_aa: CASSLVGEEQYF

v_call: TRBV7-6
j_call: TRBJ2-7
clone_size: NA
d_call: TRBD2
cdr3_nt: TGTGCCAGCAGCCCTAACAGAGCTATTACTAGCGGGAGGAGATCCTACGAGCAGTACTTC
cdr3_aa: CASSPNRAITSGRRSYEQYF

v_call: TRBV6-5
j_call: TRBJ2-5
clone_size: NA
d_call: TRBD2
cdr3_nt: TGTGCCAGCAGTACCTCCGGGACTATCGAAGAGACCCAGTACTTC
cdr3_aa: CASSTSGTIEETQYF

v_call: TRBV28
j_call: TRBJ2-1
clone_size: NA
d_call: TRBD2
cdr3_nt: TGTGCCAGCATATCTAGCGGTGATGATGAGCAGTTCTTC
cdr3_aa: CASISSGDDEQFF

v_call: TRBV10-2
j_call: TRBJ2-5
clone_size: NA
d_call: NA
cdr3_nt: TGCGCCAGCAGGACCTTGGGGCAACGAGAGACCCAGTACTTC
cdr3_aa: CASRTLGQRETQYF

v_call: TRBV11-2
j_call: TRBJ1-4
clone_size: NA
d_call: TRBD1
cdr3_nt: TGTGCCAGCAGCTTATTAGGTCCGGGACAGGGAGAAAAACTGTTTTTT
cdr3_aa: CASSLLGPGQGEKLFF

v_call: TRBV6-4
j_call: TRBJ1-2
clone_size: NA
d_call: NA
cdr3_nt: TGTGCCAGCAGTGACTCGACGGGGGGCGGTAAGGGCTACACCTTC
cdr3_aa: CASSDSTGGGKGYTF

v_call: TRBV19
j_call: TRBJ1-2
clone_size: NA
d_call: TRBD1
cdr3_nt: TGTGCCAGTAGTCGTCAGGGGGCGCTTGGCTACACCTTC
cdr3_aa: CASSRQGALGYTF

v_call: TRBV28
j_call: TRBJ2-6
clone_size: NA
d_call: NA
cdr3_nt: TGTGCCAGCAGTACGACCAACGTCCTGACTTTC
cdr3_aa: CASSTTNVLTF

v_call: TRBV18
j_call: TRBJ1-2
clone_size: NA
d_call: TRBD1
cdr3_nt: TGTGCCAGCTCACTTCCCGGGACAGGGGAGTTCTATGGCTACACCTTC
cdr3_aa: CASSLPGTGEFYGYTF

v_call: TRBV6-5
j_call: TRBJ2-7
clone_size: NA
d_call: NA
cdr3_nt: TGTGCCAGCAATCGGCCAGGGGGGGCCTCCTTTGAGCAGTACTTC
cdr3_aa: CASNRPGGASFEQYF

v_call: TRBV11-3
j_call: TRBJ2-3
clone_size: NA
d_call: NA
cdr3_nt: TGTGCCAGCAGCGACAGAGCAGGAATTACTAGCACAGATACGCAGTATTTT
cdr3_aa: CASSDRAGITSTDTQYF

v_call: TRBV19
j_call: TRBJ1-2
clone_size: NA
d_call: NA
cdr3_nt: TGTGCCAGTAGAAGGAACCCCAGGGGTACGAATGGCTACACCTTC
cdr3_aa: CASRRNPRGTNGYTF

v_call: TRBV27
j_call: TRBJ1-6
clone_size: NA
d_call: NA
cdr3_nt: TGTGCCAGCAGTTTAGTGGGACTCTATAATTCACCCCTCCACTTT
cdr3_aa: CASSLVGLYNSPLHF

v_call: TRBV6-1
j_call: TRBJ2-7
clone_size: NA
d_call: NA
cdr3_nt: TGTGCCAGCAGTGAACCGCGGGGGCAGTACTTC
cdr3_aa: CASSEPRGQYF

v_call: TRBV9
j_call: TRBJ2-3
clone_size: NA
d_call: TRBD2
cdr3_nt: TGTGCCAGCAGCGTCTACTTCGGGACTAGCGGCACAGATACGCAGTATTTT
cdr3_aa: CASSVYFGTSGTDTQYF

v_call: TRBV5-8
j_call: TRBJ1-2
clone_size: few
d_call: NA
cdr3_nt: TGTGCCAGCAGCCTGCTGAATAGCTATGGCTACACCTTC
cdr3_aa: CASSLLNSYGYTF

v_call: TRBV30
j_call: TRBJ2-1
clone_size: NA
d_call: TRBD2
cdr3_nt: TGTGCCTGGAGGGCCTCCGGGACTAGCGCGTGGATATCGGGAGGGTCCTACAATGAGCAGTTCTTC
cdr3_aa: CAWRASGTSAWISGGSYNEQFF

v_call: TRBV19
j_call: TRBJ2-7
clone_size: NA
d_call: TRBD1
cdr3_nt: TGTGCCAGTAGTACGAACAGGGGGAACGAGCAGTACTTC
cdr3_aa: CASSTNRGNEQYF

v_call: TRBV7-8
j_call: TRBJ2-7
clone_size: NA
d_call: NA
cdr3_nt: TGTGCCAGCAGCCCTAACTTGTTGGTTGGCGAGCAGTACTTC
cdr3_aa: CASSPNLLVGEQYF

v_call: TRBV30
j_call: TRBJ2-3
clone_size: NA
d_call: TRBD1
cdr3_nt: TGTGCCTGGACCCGGGGACAGGGGGCGGCAGATACGCAGTATTTT
cdr3_aa: CAWTRGQGAADTQYF

v_call: TRBV27
j_call: TRBJ1-6
clone_size: few
d_call: NA
cdr3_nt: TGTGCCAGCAGTTCCCTACTTTCACCCCTCCACTTT
cdr3_aa: CASSSLLSPLHF

v_call: TRBV15
j_call: TRBJ1-6
clone_size: NA
d_call: NA
cdr3_nt: TGTGCCACCAGCAGGTCGCTAATCGGTTCACCCCTCCACTTT
cdr3_aa: CATSRSLIGSPLHF

v_call: TRBV6-6
j_call: TRBJ1-1
clone_size: NA
d_call: NA
cdr3_nt: TGTGCCAGCAGTTATAAGGGGGATATCCGAGCTTTCTTT
cdr3_aa: CASSYKGDIRAFF

v_call: TRBV27
j_call: TRBJ2-1
clone_size: NA
d_call: NA
cdr3_nt: TGTGCCAGCAGTTTCGGATGGAGTGAGCAGTTCTTC
cdr3_aa: CASSFGWSEQFF

v_call: TRBV7-7
j_call: TRBJ2-2
clone_size: NA
d_call: NA
cdr3_nt: TGTGCTAGCAGCTTACTTCTGGGGGCGGGCACCGGGGAGCTGTTTTTT
cdr3_aa: CASSLLLGAGTGELFF